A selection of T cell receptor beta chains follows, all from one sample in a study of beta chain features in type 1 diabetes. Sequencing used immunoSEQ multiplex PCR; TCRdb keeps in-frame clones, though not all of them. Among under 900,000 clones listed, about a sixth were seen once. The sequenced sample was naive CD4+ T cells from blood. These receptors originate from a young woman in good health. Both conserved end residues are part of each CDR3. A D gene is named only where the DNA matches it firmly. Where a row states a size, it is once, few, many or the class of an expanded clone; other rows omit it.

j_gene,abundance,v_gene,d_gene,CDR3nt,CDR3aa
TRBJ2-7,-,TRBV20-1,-,TGCAGTGCGGACAGATACTACGAGCAGTACTTC,CSADRYYEQYF
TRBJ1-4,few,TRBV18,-,TGTGCCAGCTCACCGGGAGCGCTGTTAAATGAAAAACTGTTTTTT,CASSPGALLNEKLFF
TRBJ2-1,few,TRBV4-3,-,TGCGCCAGCAGCCAAGCTGGTCGAGACGGTTACAATGAGCAGTTCTTC,CASSQAGRDGYNEQFF
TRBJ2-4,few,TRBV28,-,TGTGCCAGCAGTTCCCGGGAGTCTCTTTACTTC,CASSSRESLYF
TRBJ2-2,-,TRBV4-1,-,TGCGCCACCAACGGGACGCCCGGTTACGGGGAGCTGTTTTTT,CATNGTPGYGELFF
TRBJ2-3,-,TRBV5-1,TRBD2,TGCGCCAGCAGCTTTAGCGGGAGGGCGGATACGCAGTATTTT,CASSFSGRADTQYF
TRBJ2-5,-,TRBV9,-,TGTGCCAGCAGCGTCGCCCCCACGTCGCAAGAGACCCAGTACTTC,CASSVAPTSQETQYF
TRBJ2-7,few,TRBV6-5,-,TGTGCCAGCAGCGACGGAGGGAGGCCGTACGAGCAGTACTTC,CASSDGGRPYEQYF
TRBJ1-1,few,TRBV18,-,TGTGCCAGCTCACCCCTGAGGGAGAACACTGAAGCTTTCTTT,CASSPLRENTEAFF
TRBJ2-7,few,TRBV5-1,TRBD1,TGCGCCAGCAGCTGGGACAGGGCTGGAGAGCAGTACTTC,CASSWDRAGEQYF
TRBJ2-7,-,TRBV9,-,TGTGCCAGCAGCGGGAGGGACTACGAGCAGTACTTC,CASSGRDYEQYF
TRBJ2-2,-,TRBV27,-,TGTGCCAGCAGTTTGGCCTCAGTACCTAACACCGGGGAGCTGTTTTTT,CASSLASVPNTGELFF
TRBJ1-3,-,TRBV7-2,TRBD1,TGTGCCAGCAGCTTCCTAGACAGGGCTTCTGGAAACACCATATATTTT,CASSFLDRASGNTIYF
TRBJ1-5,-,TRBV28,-,TGTGCCAGCAGCCAACTGACGGCTCTCAATCAGCCCCAGCATTTT,CASSQLTALNQPQHF
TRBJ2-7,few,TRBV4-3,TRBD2,TGCGCCAGCAGCCAAGTAGCGGGGGCGGGCACCTACGAGCAGTACTTC,CASSQVAGAGTYEQYF
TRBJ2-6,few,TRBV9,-,TGTGCCAGCAGCTTCCGCCCGGACAACTCTGGGGCCAACGTCCTGACTTTC,CASSFRPDNSGANVLTF
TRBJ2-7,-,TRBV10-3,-,TGTGCCATCAGTGGAATGGGGGACGGAGCCTACGAGCAGTACTTC,CAISGMGDGAYEQYF
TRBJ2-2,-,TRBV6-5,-,TGTGCCAGCAGGGAGAACACCGGGGAGCTGTTTTTT,CASRENTGELFF
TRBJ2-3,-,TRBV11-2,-,TGTGCCAGCAGCCCGTGGACAGATACGCAGTATTTT,CASSPWTDTQYF
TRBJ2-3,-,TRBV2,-,TGTGCCAGCAGAGAAAACACAGATACGCAGTATTTT,CASRENTDTQYF
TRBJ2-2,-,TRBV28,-,TGTGCCAGCAGTTCCCCACCCACCGGGGAGCTGTTTTTT,CASSSPPTGELFF
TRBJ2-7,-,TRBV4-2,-,TGTGCCAGCAGCCAAGATCGGAGTAGGGCAGGGCAGAGCTACGAGCAGTACTTC,CASSQDRSRAGQSYEQYF
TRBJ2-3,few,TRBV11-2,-,TGTGCCAGCAGCCGAGGTTCTGGACCAAGCACAGATACGCAGTATTTT,CASSRGSGPSTDTQYF
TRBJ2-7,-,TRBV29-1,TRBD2,TGCAGCGGGGGGACTAGCGGGTACGAGCAGTACTTC,CSGGTSGYEQYF
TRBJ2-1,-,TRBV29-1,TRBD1,TGCAGCGTTGAAGCCCCCGGGTCAGACAGGGGTTCATTGCCGGAACAAAATGAGCAGTTCTTC,CSVEAPGSDRGSLPEQNEQFF
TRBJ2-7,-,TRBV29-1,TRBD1,TGCAGCGTTGTGGGTGGGACAGACTACGAGCAGTACTTC,CSVVGGTDYEQYF
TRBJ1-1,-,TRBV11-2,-,TGTGCCAGCAGCTTAGGGCAAAGGACTGAAGCTTTCTTT,CASSLGQRTEAFF